These 5 T cell receptor beta chains were sequenced from one sample in a study of blood T cell repertoires in COVID-19. The method was immunoSEQ multiplex PCR; TCRdb's version includes in-frame clones alone and lacks a portion of them. Found here are roughly 50,000 clones, more than 70% of them singletons; the top ten hold 20% to 25%. The sample comprised peripheral blood. These TCRs come from a human donor in a cohort sampled during active COVID-19.

The chain recombines TRBV7-3 with TRBJ2-1; D gene ambiguous. The length of the CDR3 is 17 residues. CDR1 is SGHTA and CDR2 is FQGTGA in the germline V gene. V lost 5 bases, J lost 0 bases, and 17 bases lay in between. This CDR3 reads CASSQKGSISSYNEQFF. CDR3 DNA: TGTGCCAGCAGCCAAAAAGGTAGCATTAGCTCCTACAATGAGCAGTTCTTC.

This rearrangement joins TRBV18 to TRBJ2-7; D uncertain. Germline CDR1 KGHSH, CDR2 LQKENI. The CDR3 totals 13 residues. Between the trimmed V and J ends, which lost 2 bases and 0 bases, there was a span of 5 bases. The CDR3 coding sequence is TGTGCCAGCTCACCAACGGTCTCCTACGAGCAGTACTTC. Its protein is CASSPTVSYEQYF.

The chain uses TRBV6-2 or TRBV6-3 and TRBJ2-1; D remains unclear. CDR1 is MNHEY, CDR2 SVGEGT, per germline. The V end was cut by 4 bases, the J end by 5 bases, with 9 bases between. The CDR3 has 13 amino acids. The CDR3 reads CASSSLSNNEQFF. The CDR3 nucleotides are TGTGCCAGCAGTTCCCTCTCTAACAATGAGCAGTTCTTC.

In this sample, this clone turned up a few times. The CDR3 loop is CASSQDRPGAYEQYF. In DNA, the CDR3 is TGCGCCAGCAGCCAAGATCGACCAGGGGCCTACGAGCAGTACTTC. The chain recombines TRBV4-1 with TRBJ2-7; possibly TRBD1 for D (6 bases). CDR1 is MGHRA, CDR2 YSYEKL, per germline. The CDR3 runs 15 residues. Trimming removed 0 bases from V and 2 bases from J, with 11 bases in between.

The chain combines TRBV18 with TRBJ1-1, with D possibly matching TRBD1 (5 bases). The CDR3 is made up of 15 amino acids. Trimming stripped 3 bases from V and 3 bases from J, with 14 bases between. CDR1 KGHSH and CDR2 LQKENI come from the germline V gene. CDR3 nucleotides: TGTGCCAGCTCACCCCGAGGCGGAGGGGACACTGAAGCTTTCTTT. Translating it yields CASSPRGGGDTEAFF.